The rows below give T cell receptor beta chains drawn from one sample of a study of blood T cells in healthy people across ages. TCRdb itself ran the 5' RACE reads through MiXCR, one entry per CDR3 protein. Of about 640,000 distinct CDR3 sequences detected, under 70% appear once; the ten largest clones hold 30% to 45%. The sequencing sample was made of blood. These receptors were taken from a man aged 60 to 75 in good health. Each CDR3 is given with its conserved first and last residue. Each record gives: clone size, V gene, D gene, J gene, CDR3 protein, CDR3 DNA. The D gene is left open where the match is weak. Size is stated for part of the rows, as once, few or many counts, or as a class when the clone is expanded.

few	TRBV27	NA	TRBJ2-5	CASSETPLQETQYF	TGTGCCAGCAGCGAGACACCACTTCAAGAGACCCAGTACTTC
NA	TRBV29-1	TRBD2	TRBJ2-3	CCVEGLARGTDTQYF	TGCTGCGTTGAGGGACTAGCCCGAGGCACAGATACGCAGTATTTT
few	TRBV6-6	TRBD1	TRBJ1-2	CASSDGQGGGYTF	TGTGCCAGCAGTGACGGACAGGGAGGAGGCTACACCTTC
NA	TRBV2	NA	TRBJ2-1	CASSEARGRFGQFF	TGTGCCAGCAGTGAAGCGCGAGGCCGGTTTGGGCAGTTCTTC
NA	TRBV6-5	TRBD2	TRBJ2-3	CASTAGLAGLGTQYF	TGTGCCAGCACCGCCGGCCTAGCGGGCTTGGGTACGCAGTATTTT
NA	TRBV20-1	NA	TRBJ2-7	CSARDAGYEQYF	TGCAGTGCTAGAGATGCAGGGTACGAGCAGTACTTC
NA	TRBV11-2	NA	TRBJ1-1	CASSLGITETEAFF	TGTGCCAGCAGCTTAGGTATCACGGAGACTGAAGCTTTCTTT
few	TRBV20-1	NA	TRBJ1-4	CSARDLAIATNEKLFF	TGCAGTGCTAGAGATCTGGCCATCGCAACTAATGAAAAACTGTTTTTT
NA	TRBV5-1	NA	TRBJ1-2	CASDKGDGYYGYTF	TGCGCCAGCGACAAGGGGGACGGCTACTATGGCTACACCTTC
few	TRBV29-1	NA	TRBJ2-1	CSVPAAGGSGGFVEQFF	TGCAGCGTCCCGGCGGCAGGGGGGAGCGGCGGTTTTGTCGAGCAGTTCTTC
few	TRBV5-5	NA	TRBJ2-1	CASSWPVRGEQFF	TGTGCCAGCAGCTGGCCGGTACGGGGCGAGCAGTTCTTC
NA	TRBV11-2	NA	TRBJ2-7	CASSLDFGGGNREQYF	TGTGCCAGCAGCTTAGATTTTGGGGGCGGGAACCGTGAGCAGTACTTC
once	TRBV29-1	TRBD2	TRBJ2-2	CSVVGTSGGELFF	TGCAGCGTTGTTGGAACTAGCGGCGGGGAGCTGTTTTTT
NA	TRBV5-4	NA	TRBJ2-5	CASSPPPGTVTKETQYF	TGTGCCAGCAGCCCTCCGCCCGGGACTGTAACGAAAGAGACCCAGTACTTC
NA	TRBV28	NA	TRBJ2-7	CASSSPAASTYEQYF	TGTGCCAGCTCGTCTCCGGCAGCTTCAACCTACGAGCAGTACTTC
few	TRBV20-1	NA	TRBJ1-5	CSADQGSDQPQHF	TGCAGTGCTGACCAGGGTAGTGATCAGCCCCAGCATTTT
few	TRBV28	NA	TRBJ2-7	CASRQTGSYEQYF	TGTGCCAGCAGGCAAACTGGGTCCTACGAGCAGTACTTC
NA	TRBV19	NA	TRBJ1-5	CASSHFNQPQHF	TGTGCCAGTAGCCATTTCAATCAGCCCCAGCATTTT
NA	TRBV6-5	TRBD2	TRBJ2-3	CASTRGEFGTDTQYF	TGTGCCAGCACACGGGGGGAGTTCGGCACAGATACGCAGTATTTT
NA	TRBV7-2	TRBD2	TRBJ2-1	CASSLWGGSHNEQFF	TGTGCCAGCAGCTTATGGGGGGGGTCCCACAATGAGCAGTTCTTC
NA	TRBV2	NA	TRBJ1-2	CASSEFSGLIYGYTF	TGTGCCAGCAGTGAGTTTTCTGGACTGATCTATGGCTACACCTTC
few	TRBV7-2	NA	TRBJ2-3	CASSLAGSPDTQYF	TGTGCCAGCAGCTTAGCGGGGAGTCCAGATACGCAGTATTTT
few	TRBV10-3	TRBD2	TRBJ2-3	CAISTSGGRGTQYF	TGTGCCATCAGTACTAGCGGGGGACGGGGTACGCAGTATTTT
NA	TRBV3-1	NA	TRBJ2-2	CASSQNRGGELFF	TGTGCCAGCAGCCAGAACCGGGGCGGGGAGCTGTTTTTT
NA	TRBV4-2	NA	TRBJ2-7	CASSQETGAIDEQYF	TGTGCCAGCAGCCAAGAAACGGGGGCTATTGACGAGCAGTACTTC
few	TRBV20-1	NA	TRBJ2-1	CSARFPSGARNEQFF	TGCAGTGCTAGGTTCCCTTCGGGAGCGAGGAATGAGCAGTTCTTC
NA	TRBV28	NA	TRBJ2-7	CASSVEGIGYEQYF	TGTGCCAGCAGTGTAGAGGGGATCGGATACGAGCAGTACTTC
NA	TRBV5-4	NA	TRBJ2-5	CASSLSGQGGLPETQYF	TGTGCCAGCAGCTTGTCCGGACAGGGAGGGCTTCCAGAGACCCAGTACTTC
NA	TRBV11-2	NA	TRBJ2-5	CASSPFPGRIQETQYF	TGTGCCAGCAGCCCTTTCCCGGGACGGATACAAGAGACCCAGTACTTC
NA	TRBV6-2/TRBV6-3	NA	TRBJ2-5	CASSPDGYRQYF	TGTGCCAGCAGTCCCGACGGGTACCGGCAGTACTTC
once	TRBV3-1	TRBD1	TRBJ2-7	CASSQAIGGFFYEQYF	TGTGCCAGCAGCCAAGCGATAGGGGGCTTCTTCTACGAGCAGTACTTC
NA	TRBV2	NA	TRBJ2-5	CASRQDPQETQYF	TGTGCCAGCAGACAGGACCCCCAAGAGACCCAGTACTTC
NA	TRBV20-1	NA	TRBJ2-7	CSARDHKRGMTYEQYF	TGCAGTGCTAGAGATCATAAGAGAGGGATGACCTACGAGCAGTACTTC
few	TRBV6-1	NA	TRBJ1-2	CASSRGQQYGYTF	TGTGCCAGCAGTAGAGGACAGCAATATGGCTACACCTTC
NA	TRBV14	NA	TRBJ1-6	CASSSGTYGMSPLHF	TGTGCCAGCAGCTCCGGGACCTATGGGATGTCACCCCTCCACTTT
NA	TRBV2	NA	TRBJ2-5	CASSFAGTRQETQYF	TGTGCCAGCAGTTTCGCAGGGACGCGGCAAGAGACCCAGTACTTC
NA	TRBV20-1	NA	TRBJ2-1	CSAVDAGGAHNEQFF	TGCAGTGCTGTGGATGCGGGCGGGGCCCACAATGAGCAGTTCTTC
once	TRBV7-2	NA	TRBJ2-2	CASSLRDWRVGPGELFF	TGTGCCAGCAGCTTGCGGGACTGGAGAGTTGGGCCCGGGGAGCTGTTTTTT
NA	TRBV20-1	TRBD2	TRBJ2-7	CSAGRLAGGYEQYF	TGCAGTGCTGGACGACTAGCGGGGGGCTACGAGCAGTACTTC
NA	TRBV29-1	TRBD2	TRBJ2-5	CSVGTSGSRETQYF	TGCAGCGTTGGGACTAGCGGTTCCAGGGAGACCCAGTACTTC
NA	TRBV5-1	NA	TRBJ2-3	CASSQHQDSDTDTQYF	TGCGCCAGCAGCCAACACCAGGACAGTGACACAGATACGCAGTATTTT